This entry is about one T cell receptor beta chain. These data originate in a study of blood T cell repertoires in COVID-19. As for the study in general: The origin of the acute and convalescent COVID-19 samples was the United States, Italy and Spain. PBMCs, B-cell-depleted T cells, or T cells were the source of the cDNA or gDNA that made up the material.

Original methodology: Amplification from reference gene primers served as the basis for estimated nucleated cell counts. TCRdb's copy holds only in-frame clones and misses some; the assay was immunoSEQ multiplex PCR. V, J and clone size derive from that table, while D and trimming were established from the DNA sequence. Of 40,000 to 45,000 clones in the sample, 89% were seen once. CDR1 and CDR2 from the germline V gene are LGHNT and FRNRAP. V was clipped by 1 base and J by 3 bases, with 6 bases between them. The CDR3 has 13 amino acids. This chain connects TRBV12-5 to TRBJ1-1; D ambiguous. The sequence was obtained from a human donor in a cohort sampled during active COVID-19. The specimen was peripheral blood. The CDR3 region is CASGLGRDTEAFF. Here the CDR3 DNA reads TGTGCTAGTGGTTTGGGGAGGGACACTGAAGCTTTCTTT.